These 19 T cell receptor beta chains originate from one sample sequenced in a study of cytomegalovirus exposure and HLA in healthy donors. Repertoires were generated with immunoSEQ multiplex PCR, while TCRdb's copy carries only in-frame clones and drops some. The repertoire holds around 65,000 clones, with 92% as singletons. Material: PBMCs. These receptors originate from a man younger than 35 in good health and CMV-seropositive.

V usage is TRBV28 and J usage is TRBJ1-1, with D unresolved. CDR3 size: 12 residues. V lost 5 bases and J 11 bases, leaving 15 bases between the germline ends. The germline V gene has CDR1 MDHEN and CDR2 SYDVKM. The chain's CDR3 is CASSPPSFGAFF. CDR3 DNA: TGTGCCAGCAGTCCCCCCTCTTTCGGTGCTTTCTTT.

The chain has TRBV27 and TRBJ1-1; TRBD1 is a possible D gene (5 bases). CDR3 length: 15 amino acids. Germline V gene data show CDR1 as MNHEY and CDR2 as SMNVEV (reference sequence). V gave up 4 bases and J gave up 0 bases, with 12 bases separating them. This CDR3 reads CASSSRQNLNTEAFF. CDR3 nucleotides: TGTGCCAGCAGTTCGCGACAGAACTTGAACACTGAAGCTTTCTTT.

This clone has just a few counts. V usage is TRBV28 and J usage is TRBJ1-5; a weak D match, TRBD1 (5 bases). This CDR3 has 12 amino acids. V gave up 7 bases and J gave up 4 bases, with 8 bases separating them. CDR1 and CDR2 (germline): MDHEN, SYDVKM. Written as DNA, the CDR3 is TGTGCCAGCATCTCAGGGAATCAGCCCCAGCATTTT. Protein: CASISGNQPQHF.

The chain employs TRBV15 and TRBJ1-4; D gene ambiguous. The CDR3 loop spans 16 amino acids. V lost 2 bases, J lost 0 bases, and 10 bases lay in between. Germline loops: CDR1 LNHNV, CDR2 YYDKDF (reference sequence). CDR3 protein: CATSRPGQATNEKLFF. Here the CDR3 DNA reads TGTGCCACCAGCAGACCAGGCCAAGCAACTAATGAAAAACTGTTTTTT.

DNA of the CDR3: TGTGCCAGCAGCGTCCGGCCGGGACTACCCTCCACAGATACGCAGTATTTT. This codes for CASSVRPGLPSTDTQYF. The gene calls are TRBV7-3 and TRBJ2-3, with 7 positions matching TRBD2. The V and J ends lost 5 bases and 2 bases, in that order; junction bases with no gene match: 13. This CDR3 comprises 17 residues. Per germline, CDR1 SGHTA and CDR2 FQGTGA.

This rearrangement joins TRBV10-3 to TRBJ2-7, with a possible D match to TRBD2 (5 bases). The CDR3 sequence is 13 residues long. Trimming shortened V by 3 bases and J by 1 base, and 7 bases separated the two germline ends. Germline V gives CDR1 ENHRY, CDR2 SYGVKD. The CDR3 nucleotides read TGTGCCATCAGTGAACCGGGGTCCTACGAGCAGTACTTC. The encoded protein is CAISEPGSYEQYF.

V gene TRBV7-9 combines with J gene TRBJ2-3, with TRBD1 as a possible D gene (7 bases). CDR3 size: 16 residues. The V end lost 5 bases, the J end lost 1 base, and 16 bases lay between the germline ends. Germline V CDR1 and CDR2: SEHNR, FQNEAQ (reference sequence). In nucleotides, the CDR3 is TGTGCCAGCAGCCCTACCAGGGGGACTGGCACAGATACGCAGTATTTT. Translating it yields CASSPTRGTGTDTQYF.

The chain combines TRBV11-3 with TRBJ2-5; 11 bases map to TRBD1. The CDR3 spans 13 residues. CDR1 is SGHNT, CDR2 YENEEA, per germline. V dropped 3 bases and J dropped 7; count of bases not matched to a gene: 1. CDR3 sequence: CASSLGQGGTQYF. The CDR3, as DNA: TGTGCCAGCAGCTTGGGACAGGGGGGGACCCAGTACTTC.

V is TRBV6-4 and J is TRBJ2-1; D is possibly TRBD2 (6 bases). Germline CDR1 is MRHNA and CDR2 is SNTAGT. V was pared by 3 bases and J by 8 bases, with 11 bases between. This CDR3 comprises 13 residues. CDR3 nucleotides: TGTGCCAGCAGTGAGGCGGAGCGGGATGAGCAGTTCTTC. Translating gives CASSEAERDEQFF.

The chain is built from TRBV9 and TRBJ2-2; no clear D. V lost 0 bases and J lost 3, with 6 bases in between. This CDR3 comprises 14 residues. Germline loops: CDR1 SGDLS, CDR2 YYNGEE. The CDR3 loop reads CASSVGGDTGELFF. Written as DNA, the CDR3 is TGTGCCAGCAGCGTAGGTGGAGACACCGGGGAGCTGTTTTTT.

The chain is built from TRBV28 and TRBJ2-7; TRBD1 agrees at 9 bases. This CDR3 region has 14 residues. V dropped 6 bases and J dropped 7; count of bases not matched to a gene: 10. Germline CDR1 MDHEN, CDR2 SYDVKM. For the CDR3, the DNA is TGTGCCAGCAGAGGGACAGGGCCTATTATGGAGCAGTACTTC. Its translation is CASRGTGPIMEQYF.

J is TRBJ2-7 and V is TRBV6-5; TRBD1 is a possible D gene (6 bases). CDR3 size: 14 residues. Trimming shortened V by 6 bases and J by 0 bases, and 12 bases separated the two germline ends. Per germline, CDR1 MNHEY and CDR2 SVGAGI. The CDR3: CASRLMDSSYEQYF. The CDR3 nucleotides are TGTGCCAGCAGATTAATGGACAGCTCCTACGAGCAGTACTTC.

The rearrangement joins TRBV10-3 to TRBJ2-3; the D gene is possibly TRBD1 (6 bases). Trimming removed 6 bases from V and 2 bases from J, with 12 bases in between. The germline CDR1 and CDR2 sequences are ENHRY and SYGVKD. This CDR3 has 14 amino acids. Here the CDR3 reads CAISGTQDTDTQYF. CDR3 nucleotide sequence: TGTGCCATCAGCGGGACACAGGACACAGATACGCAGTATTTT.

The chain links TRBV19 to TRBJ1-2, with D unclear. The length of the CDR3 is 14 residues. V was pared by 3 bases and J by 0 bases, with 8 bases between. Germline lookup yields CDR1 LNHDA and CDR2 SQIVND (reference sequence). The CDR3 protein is CASSIGETNYGYTF. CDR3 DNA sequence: TGTGCCAGTAGTATCGGGGAGACTAACTATGGCTACACCTTC.

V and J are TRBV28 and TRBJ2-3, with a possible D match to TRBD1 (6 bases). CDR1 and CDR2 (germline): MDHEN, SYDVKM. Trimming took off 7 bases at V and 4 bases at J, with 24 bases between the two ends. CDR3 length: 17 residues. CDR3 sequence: CASTLIGTPLVADTQYF. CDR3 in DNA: TGTGCCAGCACCCTCATCGGGACACCCCTTGTGGCAGATACGCAGTATTTT.

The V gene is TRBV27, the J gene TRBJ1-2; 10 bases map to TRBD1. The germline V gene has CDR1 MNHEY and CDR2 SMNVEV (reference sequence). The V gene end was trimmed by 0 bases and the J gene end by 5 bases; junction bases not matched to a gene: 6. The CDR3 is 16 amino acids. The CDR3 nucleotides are TGTGCCAGCAGTTTATCTCCGGGACAGGGGACTTATGGCTACACCTTC. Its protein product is CASSLSPGQGTYGYTF.

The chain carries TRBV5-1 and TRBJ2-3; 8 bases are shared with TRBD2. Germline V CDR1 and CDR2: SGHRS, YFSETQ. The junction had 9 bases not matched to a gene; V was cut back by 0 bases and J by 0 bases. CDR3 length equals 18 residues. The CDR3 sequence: CASSLAPRASGSTDTQYF. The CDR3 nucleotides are TGCGCCAGCAGCTTGGCTCCCCGGGCTAGCGGGAGCACAGATACGCAGTATTTT.

CDR3 amino acids: CASVLQGNQPQHF. In nucleotides, the CDR3 is TGTGCCAGCGTACTACAGGGAAATCAGCCCCAGCATTTT. The chain joins TRBV28 to TRBJ1-5; a possible D gene is TRBD1 (6 bases). V lost 8 bases to trimming and J lost 4 bases, with 12 bases between them. The germline CDR1 and CDR2 sequences are MDHEN and SYDVKM. There are 13 residues in the CDR3.

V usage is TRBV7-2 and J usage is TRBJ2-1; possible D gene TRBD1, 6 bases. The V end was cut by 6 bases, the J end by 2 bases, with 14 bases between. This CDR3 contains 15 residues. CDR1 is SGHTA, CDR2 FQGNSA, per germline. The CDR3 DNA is TGTGCCAGCAGTCGACAGGACCTGGCCTACAATGAGCAGTTCTTC. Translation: CASSRQDLAYNEQFF.